Listed here is a single T cell receptor beta chain. This sample was taken from a study of Graves' ophthalmopathy and Graves' hyperthyroidism. CDR3 regions of TCR beta were amplified from RNA transcripts. HTBI-primed first-round RT-PCR preceded second-round multiplex PCR. TCRdb independently ran MiXCR on the multiplex PCR reads; one entry per CDR3 protein. Of about half a million distinct CDR3 sequences listed, approximately 15% are singletons. From germline, CDR1 is MDHEN and CDR2 SYDVKM. CDR3 length: 14 residues. The ends lost 3 bases at V and 6 bases at J; junction bases unmatched: 7. This rearrangement joins TRBV28 to TRBJ1-1, with 7 positions matching TRBD1. The sample was blood. This clonotype was obtained from a woman aged 25 to 39 with Graves' ophthalmopathy. The CDR3 nucleotides are TGTGCCAGCAGTTTCAAGACAGGGTGGGCTGAAGCTTTCTTT. It codes for CASSFKTGWAEAFF.